This TCR beta chain is drawn from a study of shared clonotypes between healthy human individuals (dated by TCRdb to 2018 to 2020). Study-wide context: A few men and a couple of women, aged 18 to 49 years, made up the cohort. Different laboratories and diverse techniques were used to prepare libraries and sequence TCR repertoires, to increase sequencing depth and limit assay-specific biases. To estimate repertoire size and how much clonotype sharing occurs between individuals, the study deeply sequenced the blood TCR repertoires of about five healthy adults. Leukapheresis yielded between about 0.94 and 8.9 billion PBMCs per donor.

Concerning this clone itself: Its antigen remains undetermined. Per-base quality was not reported, and no clone a single base away is much larger than it.

Using the deep immunoSEQ assay, multiplex PCR amplified TCR CDR3 regions from genomic DNA. For each cell subset, the extracted genomic DNA was distributed evenly across all wells of several immunoSEQ 96-well plates, and each plate served as one replicate. For unsorted PBMC, each replicate PCR was loaded with 300 to 350 ng genomic DNA, equivalent to tens of thousands of T cell genomes. Ten immunoSEQ deep assay plates were used to sequence unsorted PBMC genomic DNA. The purified libraries were quantified using a Qubit 3.0 fluorometer, sized with a Bioanalyzer 2100, and then quantified again using the KAPA Library Quantification kit. Every immunoSEQ 96-well plate was sequenced on a dedicated single-read 150-cycle Illumina NextSeq 550 flow cell. From the authors' description of their analysis: Because only junctional sequences without quality scores were contained in the immunoSEQ output, filtering matching that applied to full-length reads could not be performed. To assign V/J genes and CDR3, sequences were annotated against IMGT germline references using PyIR, a Python wrapper for IgBLAST v1.9. Reads were filtered out if the reads had weak V/J assignments (E-value above 1e-6), no CDR3, stop codons, out-of-frame junctions, or ambiguous translated residues. V3J clonotypes were defined by identical inferred V gene, J gene, and CDR3 amino acid sequence. The percentage overlap between two repertoires was calculated by dividing the number of shared unique clonotypes by the size of the smaller repertoire. RTK rarefaction, the Chao1 estimator, and Recon v2.1 estimates of unobserved clonotypes were used to assess repertoire richness. The source is immuneACCESS, and TCRdb retained only in-frame sequences with V and J called. Part of the clones is not carried over; for the studies checked, unresolved V genes explain less than half of this, and the remainder is unexplained. V, J and clone size reflect that table, while D and trimming were determined from the DNA. This sample holds about 470,000 clones; 75% to 85% were observed only once. Roughly 13% of the sample is held by the ten biggest clonotypes.

The donors were healthy, HIV-negative adults who had no recently reported acute infections or vaccinations. Only Caucasian adults living in Nashville, Tennessee, USA were represented among the donors. For unsorted samples, 90 million to 95 million PBMCs were counted, and genomic DNA was extracted using the QIAamp DNA Blood Mini kit. Blood was collected by leukapheresis, and PBMCs were isolated by Ficoll-Histopaque density gradient centrifugation and then cryopreserved in liquid nitrogen vapor phase. Paper-wide results and their limitations: Pairwise subsampling indicated that sequencing depth was expected to affect the degree of clonotype sharing among donors. Sampling was restricted to blood, and TCR repertoires in tissue are likely to differ from TCR repertoires in blood. Because the study included only a small number of donors, the genetic and exposure-history diversity represented was limited.

Inclusive of the bounding cysteine and phenylalanine, the CDR3 is 14 residues long. Here the CDR3 DNA is all that survives: 42 bases in frame from base 1. A distance of 14 bases separates the germline ends of V and J, which lose 4 bases and 5 bases respectively. Taken from the germline V gene, the CDR1 and CDR2 loops are MDHEN and SYDVKM. The V and J genes are TRBV28 and TRBJ2-5; TRBD2 is a weak D gene call, 6 bases matching. This TCR was sampled from a middle-aged woman in good health. Some clones in this sample may be carry-over from other donors' samples. Input material: PBMCs. The nucleotide sequence reads as follows: TGTGCCAGCAGTTACGGGACCGCGGGGGAGACCCAGTACTTC. This yields the protein CASSYGTAGETQYF.